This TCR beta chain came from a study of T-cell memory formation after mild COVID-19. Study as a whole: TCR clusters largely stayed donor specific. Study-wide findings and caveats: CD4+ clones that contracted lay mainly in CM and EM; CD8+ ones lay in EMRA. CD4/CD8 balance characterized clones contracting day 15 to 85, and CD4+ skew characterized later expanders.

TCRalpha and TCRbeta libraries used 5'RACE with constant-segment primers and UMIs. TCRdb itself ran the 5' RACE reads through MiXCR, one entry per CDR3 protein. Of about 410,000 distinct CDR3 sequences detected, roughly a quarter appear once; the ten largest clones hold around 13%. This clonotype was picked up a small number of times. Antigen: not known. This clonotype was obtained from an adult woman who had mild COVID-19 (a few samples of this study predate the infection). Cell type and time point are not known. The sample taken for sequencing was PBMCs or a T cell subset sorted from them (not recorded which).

The chain's CDR3 is CASSVVGQHYNEQFF. The CDR3 DNA reads as TGTGCCAGCAGCGTAGTAGGACAGCATTACAATGAGCAGTTCTTC. J is TRBJ2-1 and V is TRBV9; a possible D gene is TRBD1 (6 bases). This CDR3 has 15 residues. V shed 0 bases and J shed 4 bases, with 11 bases lying between them. CDR1 SGDLS and CDR2 YYNGEE come from the germline V gene. Supplemented by reference TRBV9 and TRBJ2-1, the full variable domain reads DSGVTQTPKHLITATGQRVTLRCSPRSGDLSVYWYQQSLDQGLQFLIQYYNGEERAKGNILERFSAQQFPDLHSELNLSSLELGDSALYFCASSVVGQHYNEQFFGPGTRLTVL.